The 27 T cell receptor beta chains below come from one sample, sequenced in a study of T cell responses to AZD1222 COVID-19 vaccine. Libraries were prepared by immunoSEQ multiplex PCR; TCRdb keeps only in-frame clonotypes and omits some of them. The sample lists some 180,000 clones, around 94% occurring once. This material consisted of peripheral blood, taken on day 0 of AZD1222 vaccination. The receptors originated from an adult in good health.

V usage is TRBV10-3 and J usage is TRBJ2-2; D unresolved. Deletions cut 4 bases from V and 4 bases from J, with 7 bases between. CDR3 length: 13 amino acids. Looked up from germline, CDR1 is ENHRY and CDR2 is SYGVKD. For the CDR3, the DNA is TGTGCCATCAGTGGGGGTGCCACCGGGGAGCTGTTTTTT. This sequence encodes CAISGGATGELFF.

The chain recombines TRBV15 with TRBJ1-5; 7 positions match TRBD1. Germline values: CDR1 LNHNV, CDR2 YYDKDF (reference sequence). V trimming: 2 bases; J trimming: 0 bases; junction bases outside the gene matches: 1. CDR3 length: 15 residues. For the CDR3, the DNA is TGTGCCACCAGCAGAAACAGGGGTAGCAATCAGCCCCAGCATTTT. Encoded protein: CATSRNRGSNQPQHF.

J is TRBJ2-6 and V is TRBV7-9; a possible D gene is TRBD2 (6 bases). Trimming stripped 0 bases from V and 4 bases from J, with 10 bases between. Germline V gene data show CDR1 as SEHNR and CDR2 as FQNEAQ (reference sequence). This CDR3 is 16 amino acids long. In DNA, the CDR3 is TGTGCCAGCAGCTTAGCGGGGGGTTCAGGGGCCAACGTCCTGACTTTC. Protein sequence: CASSLAGGSGANVLTF.

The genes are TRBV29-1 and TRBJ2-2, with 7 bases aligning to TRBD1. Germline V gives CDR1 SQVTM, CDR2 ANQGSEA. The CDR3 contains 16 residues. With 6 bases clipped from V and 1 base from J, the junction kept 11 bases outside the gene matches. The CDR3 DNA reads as TGCAGCGTCGCCGAGGGACAGAGAATGAACACCGGGGAGCTGTTTTTT. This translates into CSVAEGQRMNTGELFF.

As DNA, the CDR3 is TGTGCCAGCAGTTACTCTTACAGGGGAGGGGATGAAAAACTGTTTTTT. Translation: CASSYSYRGGDEKLFF. The chain recombines TRBV6-5 with TRBJ1-4; 7 bases are shared with TRBD1. CDR3 length equals 16 residues. Germline lookup yields CDR1 MNHEY and CDR2 SVGAGI. The V gene end was trimmed by 0 bases and the J gene end by 6 bases; junction bases not matched to a gene: 7.

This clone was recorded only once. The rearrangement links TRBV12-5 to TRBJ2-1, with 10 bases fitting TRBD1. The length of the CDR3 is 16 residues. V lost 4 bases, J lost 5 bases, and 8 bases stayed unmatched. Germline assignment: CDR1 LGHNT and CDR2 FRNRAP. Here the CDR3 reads CASGSPTGTGDNEQFF. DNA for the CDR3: TGTGCTAGTGGTTCCCCCACCGGGACAGGGGACAATGAGCAGTTCTTC. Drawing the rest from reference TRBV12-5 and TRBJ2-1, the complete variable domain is DARVTQTPRHKVTEMGQEVTMRCQPILGHNTVFWYRQTMMQGLELLAYFRNRAPLDDSGMPKDRFSAEMPDATLATLKIQPSEPRDSAVYFCASGSPTGTGDNEQFFGPGTRLTVL.

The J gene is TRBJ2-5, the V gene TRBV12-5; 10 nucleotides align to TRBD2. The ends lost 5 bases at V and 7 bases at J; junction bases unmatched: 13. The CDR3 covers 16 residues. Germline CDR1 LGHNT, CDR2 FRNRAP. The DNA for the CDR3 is TGTGCTAGTGGTGCCTCTGGTAGCGGGGGGCCGGCGACCCAGTACTTC. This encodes CASGASGSGGPATQYF.

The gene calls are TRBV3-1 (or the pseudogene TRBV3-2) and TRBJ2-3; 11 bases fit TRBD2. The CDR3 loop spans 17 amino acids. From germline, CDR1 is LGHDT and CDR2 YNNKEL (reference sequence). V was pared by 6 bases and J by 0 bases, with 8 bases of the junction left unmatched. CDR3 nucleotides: TGTGCCAGCAGGTCGACTAGCGGGGTATTTAGCACAGATACGCAGTATTTT. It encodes CASRSTSGVFSTDTQYF.

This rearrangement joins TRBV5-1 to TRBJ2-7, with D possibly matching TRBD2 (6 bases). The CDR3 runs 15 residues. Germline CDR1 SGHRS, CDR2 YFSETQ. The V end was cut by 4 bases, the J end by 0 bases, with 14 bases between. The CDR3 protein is CASSGSGLHSYEQYF. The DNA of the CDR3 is TGCGCCAGCAGCGGGTCGGGACTCCACTCCTACGAGCAGTACTTC. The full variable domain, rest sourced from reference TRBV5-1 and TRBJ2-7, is KAGVTQTPRYLIKTRGQQVTLSCSPISGHRSVSWYQQTPGQGLQFLFEYFSETQRNKGNFPGRFSGRQFSNSRSEMNVSTLELGDSALYLCASSGSGLHSYEQYFGPGTRLTVT.

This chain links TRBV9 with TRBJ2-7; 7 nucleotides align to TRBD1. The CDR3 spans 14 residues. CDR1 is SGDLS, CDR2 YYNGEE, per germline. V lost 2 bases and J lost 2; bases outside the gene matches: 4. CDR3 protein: CASSVGQETYEQYF. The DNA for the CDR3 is TGTGCCAGCAGCGTTGGACAGGAGACCTACGAGCAGTACTTC.

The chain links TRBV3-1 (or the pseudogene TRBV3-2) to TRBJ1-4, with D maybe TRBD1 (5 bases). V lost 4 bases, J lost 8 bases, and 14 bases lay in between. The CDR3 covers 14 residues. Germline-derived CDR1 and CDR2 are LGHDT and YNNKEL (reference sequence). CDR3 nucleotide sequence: TGTGCCAGCAGCCGCGGGACTTCGCGGGAAAAACTGTTTTTT. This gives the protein CASSRGTSREKLFF.

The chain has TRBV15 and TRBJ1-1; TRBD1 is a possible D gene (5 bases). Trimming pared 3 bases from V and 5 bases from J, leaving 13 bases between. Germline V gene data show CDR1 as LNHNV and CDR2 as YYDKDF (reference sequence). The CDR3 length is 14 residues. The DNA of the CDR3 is TGTGCCACCAGCAGCGCAGGGTGGGGAACTGAAGCTTTCTTT. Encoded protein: CATSSAGWGTEAFF.

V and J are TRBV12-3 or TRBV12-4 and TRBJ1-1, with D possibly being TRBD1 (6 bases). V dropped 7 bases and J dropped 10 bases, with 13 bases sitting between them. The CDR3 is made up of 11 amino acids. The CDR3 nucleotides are TGTGCCAGCACCGACAGGTCTGCAGCTTTCTTT. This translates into CASTDRSAAFF.

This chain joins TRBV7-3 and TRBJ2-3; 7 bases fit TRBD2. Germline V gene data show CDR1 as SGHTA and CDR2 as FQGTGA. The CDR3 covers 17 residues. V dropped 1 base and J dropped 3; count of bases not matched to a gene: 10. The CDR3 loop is CASSLRGTRGRTDTQYF. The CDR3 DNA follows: TGTGCCAGCAGCTTAAGAGGTACGCGGGGGAGGACAGATACGCAGTATTTT. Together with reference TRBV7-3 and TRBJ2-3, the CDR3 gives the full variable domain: GAGVSQTPSNKVTEKGKYVELRCDPISGHTALYWYRQSLGQGPEFLIYFQGTGAADDSGLPNDRFFAVRPEGSVSTLKIQRTERGDSAVYLCASSLRGTRGRTDTQYFGPGTRLTVL.

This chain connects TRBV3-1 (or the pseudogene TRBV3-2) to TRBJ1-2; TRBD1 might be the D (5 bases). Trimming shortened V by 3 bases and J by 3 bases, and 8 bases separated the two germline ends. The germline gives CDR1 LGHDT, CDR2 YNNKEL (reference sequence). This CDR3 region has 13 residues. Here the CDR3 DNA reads TGTGCCAGCAGCCACCGGGACTACTATGGCTACACCTTC. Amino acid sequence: CASSHRDYYGYTF.

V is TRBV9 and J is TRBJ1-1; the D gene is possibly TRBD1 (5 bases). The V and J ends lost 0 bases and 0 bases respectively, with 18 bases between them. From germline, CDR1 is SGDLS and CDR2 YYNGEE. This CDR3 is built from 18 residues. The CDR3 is CASSVVASVRGLNTEAFF. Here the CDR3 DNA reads TGTGCCAGCAGCGTAGTCGCATCTGTGAGGGGTTTGAACACTGAAGCTTTCTTT.

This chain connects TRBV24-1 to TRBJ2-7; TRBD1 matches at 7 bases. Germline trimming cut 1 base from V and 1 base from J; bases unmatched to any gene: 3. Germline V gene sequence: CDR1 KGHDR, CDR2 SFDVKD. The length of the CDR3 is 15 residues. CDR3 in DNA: TGTGCCACCAGTGATTTCGGACAGGCGTCCTACGAGCAGTACTTC. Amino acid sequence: CATSDFGQASYEQYF.

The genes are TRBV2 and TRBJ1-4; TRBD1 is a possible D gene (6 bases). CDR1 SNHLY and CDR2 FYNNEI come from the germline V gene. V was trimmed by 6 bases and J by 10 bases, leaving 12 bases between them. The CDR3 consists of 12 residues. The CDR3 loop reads CASSPGGRKLFF. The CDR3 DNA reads TGTGCCAGCAGCCCCGGGGGCCGAAAACTGTTTTTT.

The CDR3 reads CAWSVPGSGEQFF. CDR3 DNA: TGTGCCTGGAGTGTACCAGGGAGTGGTGAGCAGTTCTTC. The chain combines TRBV30 with TRBJ2-1, with D possibly called TRBD1 or TRBD2 (5 bases each). V was clipped by 0 bases and J by 9 bases, with 12 bases between them. CDR1 and CDR2 (germline): GTSNPN, SVGIG (reference sequence). This CDR3 is built from 13 residues.

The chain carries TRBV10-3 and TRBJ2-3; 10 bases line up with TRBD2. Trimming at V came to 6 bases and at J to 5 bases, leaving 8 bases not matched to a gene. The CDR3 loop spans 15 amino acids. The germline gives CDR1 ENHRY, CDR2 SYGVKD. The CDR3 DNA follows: TGTGCCATCAGAGGGACTAGCGTAGGCGGAGATACGCAGTATTTT. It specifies CAIRGTSVGGDTQYF.

CDR3 amino acids: CASSQVLREHNEQFF. The CDR3 nucleotides are TGCGCCAGCAGCCAAGTGCTCAGGGAACACAATGAGCAGTTCTTC. V gene TRBV4-3 combines with J gene TRBJ2-1; a weak D match, TRBD1 (5 bases). From germline, CDR1 is LGHNA and CDR2 YSLEER. This CDR3 region has 15 residues. V lost 1 base and J lost 5, with 12 bases in between.

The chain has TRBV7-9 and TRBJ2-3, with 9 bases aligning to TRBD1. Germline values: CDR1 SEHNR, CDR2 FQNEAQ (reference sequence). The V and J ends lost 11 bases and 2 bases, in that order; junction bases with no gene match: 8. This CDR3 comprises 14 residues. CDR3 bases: TGTGCCGGCTCCGGGACAGGGTTCACAGATACGCAGTATTTT. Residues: CAGSGTGFTDTQYF.

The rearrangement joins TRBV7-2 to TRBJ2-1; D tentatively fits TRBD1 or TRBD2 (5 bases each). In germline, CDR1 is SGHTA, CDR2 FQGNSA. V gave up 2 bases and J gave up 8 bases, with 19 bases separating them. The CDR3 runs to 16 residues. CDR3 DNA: TGTGCCAGCAGCTTAAGGGGCACGCTAGTTAGCGATGAGCAGTTCTTC. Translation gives CASSLRGTLVSDEQFF.

The CDR3 DNA reads as TGCGCCAGCAGCCAATCAACTAGCAGCTCCTACGAGCAGTACTTC. Translating gives CASSQSTSSSYEQYF. The chain recombines TRBV4-1 with TRBJ2-7; a possible D gene is TRBD2 (6 bases). Trimming stripped 2 bases from V and 0 bases from J, with 11 bases between. This CDR3 comprises 15 residues. CDR1 is MGHRA, CDR2 YSYEKL, per germline.

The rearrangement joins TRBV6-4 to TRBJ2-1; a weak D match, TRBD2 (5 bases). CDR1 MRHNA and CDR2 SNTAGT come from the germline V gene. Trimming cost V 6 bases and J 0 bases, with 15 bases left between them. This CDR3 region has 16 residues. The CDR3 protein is CASSPDYPSSYNEQFF. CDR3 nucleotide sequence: TGTGCCAGCAGCCCTGACTACCCTTCCTCCTACAATGAGCAGTTCTTC.

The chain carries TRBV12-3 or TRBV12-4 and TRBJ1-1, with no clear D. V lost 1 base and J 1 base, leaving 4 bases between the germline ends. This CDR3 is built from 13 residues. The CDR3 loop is CASSLEENTEAFF. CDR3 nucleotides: TGTGCCAGCAGTTTAGAGGAGAACACTGAAGCTTTCTTT.

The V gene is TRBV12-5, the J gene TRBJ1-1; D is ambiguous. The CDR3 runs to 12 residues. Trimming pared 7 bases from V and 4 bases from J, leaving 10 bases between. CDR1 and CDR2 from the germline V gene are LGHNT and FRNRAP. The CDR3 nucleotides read TGTGCTAGTGTCCGTGAAGGCACTGAAGCTTTCTTT. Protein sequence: CASVREGTEAFF.